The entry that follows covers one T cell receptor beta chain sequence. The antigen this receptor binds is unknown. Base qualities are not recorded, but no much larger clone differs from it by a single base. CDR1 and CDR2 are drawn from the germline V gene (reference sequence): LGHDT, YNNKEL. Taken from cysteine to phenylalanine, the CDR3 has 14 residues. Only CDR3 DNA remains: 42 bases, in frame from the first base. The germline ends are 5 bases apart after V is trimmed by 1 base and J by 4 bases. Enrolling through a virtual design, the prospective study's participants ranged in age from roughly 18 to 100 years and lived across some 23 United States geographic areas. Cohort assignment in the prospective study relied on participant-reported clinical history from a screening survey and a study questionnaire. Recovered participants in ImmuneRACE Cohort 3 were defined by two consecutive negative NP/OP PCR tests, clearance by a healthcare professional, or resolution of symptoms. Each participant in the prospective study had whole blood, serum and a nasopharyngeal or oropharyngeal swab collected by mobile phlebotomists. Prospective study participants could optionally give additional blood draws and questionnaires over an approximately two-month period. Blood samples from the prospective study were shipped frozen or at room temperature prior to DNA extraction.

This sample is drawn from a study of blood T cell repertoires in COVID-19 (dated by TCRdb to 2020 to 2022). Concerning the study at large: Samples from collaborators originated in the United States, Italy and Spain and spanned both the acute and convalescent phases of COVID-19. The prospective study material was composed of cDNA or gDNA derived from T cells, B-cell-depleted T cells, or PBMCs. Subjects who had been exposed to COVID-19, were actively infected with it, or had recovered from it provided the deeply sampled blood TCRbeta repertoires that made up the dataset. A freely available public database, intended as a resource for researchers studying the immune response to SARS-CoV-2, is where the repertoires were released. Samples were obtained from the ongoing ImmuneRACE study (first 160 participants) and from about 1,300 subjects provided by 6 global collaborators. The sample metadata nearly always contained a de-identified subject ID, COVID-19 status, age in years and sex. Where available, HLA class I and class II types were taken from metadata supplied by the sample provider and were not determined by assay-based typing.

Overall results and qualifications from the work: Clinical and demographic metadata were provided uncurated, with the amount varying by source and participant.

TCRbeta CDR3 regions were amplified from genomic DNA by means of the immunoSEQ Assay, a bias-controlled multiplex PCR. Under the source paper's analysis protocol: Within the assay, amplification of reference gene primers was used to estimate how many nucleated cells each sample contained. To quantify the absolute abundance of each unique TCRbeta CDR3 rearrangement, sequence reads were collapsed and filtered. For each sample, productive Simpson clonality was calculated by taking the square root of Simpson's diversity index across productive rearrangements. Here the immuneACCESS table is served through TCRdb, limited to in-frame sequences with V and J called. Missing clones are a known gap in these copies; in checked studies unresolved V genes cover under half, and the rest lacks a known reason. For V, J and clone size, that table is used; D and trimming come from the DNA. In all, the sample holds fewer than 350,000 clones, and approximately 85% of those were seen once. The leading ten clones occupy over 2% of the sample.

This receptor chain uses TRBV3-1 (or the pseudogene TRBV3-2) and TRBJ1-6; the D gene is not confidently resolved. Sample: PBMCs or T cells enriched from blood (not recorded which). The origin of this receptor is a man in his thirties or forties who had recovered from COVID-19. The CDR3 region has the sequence CASSQAGYNSPLHF. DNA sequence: TGTGCCAGCAGCCAAGCGGGTTATAATTCACCCCTCCACTTT.